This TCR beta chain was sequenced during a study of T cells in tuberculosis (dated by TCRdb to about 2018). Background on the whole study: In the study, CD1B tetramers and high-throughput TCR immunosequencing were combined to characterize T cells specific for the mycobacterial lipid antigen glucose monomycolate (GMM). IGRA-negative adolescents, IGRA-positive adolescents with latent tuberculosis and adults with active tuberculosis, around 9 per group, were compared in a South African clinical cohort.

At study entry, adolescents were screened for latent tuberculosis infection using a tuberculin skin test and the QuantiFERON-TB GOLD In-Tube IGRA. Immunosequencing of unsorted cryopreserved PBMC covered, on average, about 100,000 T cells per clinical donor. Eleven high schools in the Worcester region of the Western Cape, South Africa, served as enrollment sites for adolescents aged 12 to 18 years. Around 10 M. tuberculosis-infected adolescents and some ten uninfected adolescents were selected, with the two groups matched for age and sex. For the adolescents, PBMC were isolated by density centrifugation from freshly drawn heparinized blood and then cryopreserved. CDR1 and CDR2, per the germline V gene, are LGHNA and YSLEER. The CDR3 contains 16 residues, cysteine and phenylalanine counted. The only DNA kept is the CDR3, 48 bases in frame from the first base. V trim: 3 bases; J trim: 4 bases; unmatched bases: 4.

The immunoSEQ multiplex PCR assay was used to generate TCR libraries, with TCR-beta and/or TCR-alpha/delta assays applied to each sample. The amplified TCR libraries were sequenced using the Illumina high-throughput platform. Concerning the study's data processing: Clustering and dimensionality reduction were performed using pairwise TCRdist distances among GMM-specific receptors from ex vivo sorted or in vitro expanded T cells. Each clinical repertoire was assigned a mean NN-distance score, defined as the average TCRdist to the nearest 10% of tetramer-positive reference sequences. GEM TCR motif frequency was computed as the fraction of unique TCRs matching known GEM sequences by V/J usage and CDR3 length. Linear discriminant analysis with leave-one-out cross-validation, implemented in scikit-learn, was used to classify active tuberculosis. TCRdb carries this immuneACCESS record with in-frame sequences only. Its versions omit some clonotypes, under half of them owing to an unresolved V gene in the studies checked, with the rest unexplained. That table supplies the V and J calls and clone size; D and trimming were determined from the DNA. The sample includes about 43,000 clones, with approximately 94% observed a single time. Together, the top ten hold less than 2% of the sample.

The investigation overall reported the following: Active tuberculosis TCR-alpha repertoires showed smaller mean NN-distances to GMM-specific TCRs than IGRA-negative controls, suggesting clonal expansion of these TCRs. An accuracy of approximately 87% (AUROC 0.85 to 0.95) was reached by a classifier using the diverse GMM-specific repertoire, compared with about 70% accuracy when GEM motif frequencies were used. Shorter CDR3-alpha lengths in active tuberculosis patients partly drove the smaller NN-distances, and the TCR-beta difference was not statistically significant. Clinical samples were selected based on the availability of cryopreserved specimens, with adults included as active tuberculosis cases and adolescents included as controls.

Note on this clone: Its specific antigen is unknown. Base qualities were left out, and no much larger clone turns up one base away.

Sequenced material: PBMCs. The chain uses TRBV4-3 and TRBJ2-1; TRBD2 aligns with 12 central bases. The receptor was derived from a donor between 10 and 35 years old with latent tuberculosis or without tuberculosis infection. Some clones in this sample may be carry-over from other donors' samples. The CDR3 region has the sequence CASSHPGLAGYNEQFF. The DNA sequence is TGCGCCAGCAGCCACCCGGGACTAGCGGGTTACAATGAGCAGTTCTTC.